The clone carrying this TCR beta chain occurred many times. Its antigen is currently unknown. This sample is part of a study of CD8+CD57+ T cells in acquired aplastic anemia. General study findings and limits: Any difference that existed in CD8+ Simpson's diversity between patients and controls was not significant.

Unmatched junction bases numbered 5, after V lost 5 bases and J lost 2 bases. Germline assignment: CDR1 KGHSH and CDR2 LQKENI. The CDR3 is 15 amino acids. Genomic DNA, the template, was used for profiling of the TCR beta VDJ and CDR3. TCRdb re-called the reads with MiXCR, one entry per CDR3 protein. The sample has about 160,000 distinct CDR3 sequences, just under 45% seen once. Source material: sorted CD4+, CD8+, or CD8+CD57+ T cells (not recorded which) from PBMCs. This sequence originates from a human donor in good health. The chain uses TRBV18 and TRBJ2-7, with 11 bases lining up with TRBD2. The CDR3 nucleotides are TGTGCCAGCTCATCGGGACTAGCGGAAACCTACGAGCAGTACTTC. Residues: CASSSGLAETYEQYF.